These T cell receptor beta chains were read from a single sample in a study of identical twins. TCRdb re-derived calls from the 5' RACE reads in MiXCR, one entry per CDR3 protein. The sample lists some 320,000 distinct CDR3 sequences, about 12% seen once, with approximately 7.5% in the top ten. A further study also used this sample, focusing on yellow fever vaccine responses in identical twins.

What was sequenced was CD8+ T cells sorted from blood. The receptors stem from a woman in her late teens or twenties in good health. CDR3s include the opening cysteine and the closing phenylalanine or tryptophan. Fields, in order: J gene, V gene, D gene, clone size, CDR3 DNA, CDR3 protein. D genes are given only for firm matches. Some rows mark clone size as missing; the rest say once, few, many or name a class of expanded clone.

>TRBJ1-2|TRBV11-2|NA|few
TGTGCCAGCAGCGCCGGACAGTGGATTTCCTATGGCTACACCTTC
CASSAGQWISYGYTF
>TRBJ1-3|TRBV12-3/TRBV12-4|NA|many
TGTGCCAGCACCCCGGGTACTGGAAACACCATATATTTT
CASTPGTGNTIYF
>TRBJ2-1|TRBV28|TRBD1|NA
TGTGCCAGCAGTTCCCGGGACAGATACTACAATGAGCAGTTCTTC
CASSSRDRYYNEQFF
>TRBJ2-5|TRBV7-2|NA|few
TGTGCCAGCAGCTCCACCTGGGTGGCGGGATTGGGTGAGACCCAGTACTTC
CASSSTWVAGLGETQYF
>TRBJ2-7|TRBV11-3|NA|NA
TGTGCCAGCAGCCCGGTCGGGGGTTACTACTACGAGCAGTACTTC
CASSPVGGYYYEQYF
>TRBJ2-7|TRBV29-1|NA|few
TGCAGCGTTGTCAGCGGGACAGAAGAGCAGTACTTC
CSVVSGTEEQYF
>TRBJ2-1|TRBV11-3|NA|few
TGTGCCAGCAGCCCGCCGGGGGCCCCTTCTGGTTACAATGAGCAGTTCTTC
CASSPPGAPSGYNEQFF
>TRBJ2-7|TRBV9|NA|NA
TGTGCCAGCAGCGTAGGAGCGGAACCTTCCTACGAGCAGTACTTC
CASSVGAEPSYEQYF
>TRBJ2-1|TRBV7-2|NA|few
TGTGCCAGCAGCTTAGGCCAACCCCTGTACAATGAGCAGTTCTTC
CASSLGQPLYNEQFF
>TRBJ2-1|TRBV2|NA|few
TGTGCCAGCAGTGACTTAGTCAGGGGCCGTAGGGACAACAACAATGAGCAGTTCTTC
CASSDLVRGRRDNNNEQFF
>TRBJ1-6|TRBV7-9|NA|few
TGTGCCAGCAGCTTAACCTTCGATAATTCACCCCTCCACTTT
CASSLTFDNSPLHF
>TRBJ1-4|TRBV25-1|NA|NA
TGTGCCAGCAGTTCACCGGACGTACGCAATGAAAAACTGTTTTTT
CASSSPDVRNEKLFF
>TRBJ1-2|TRBV12-3/TRBV12-4|TRBD1|few
TGTGCCATCGGGACAGGGATTAACTATGGCTACACCTTC
CAIGTGINYGYTF
>TRBJ2-7|TRBV20-1|TRBD1|NA
TGCAGTGCTAGCTTACGACAGGGATCCGCCGAGCAGTACTTC
CSASLRQGSAEQYF
>TRBJ2-5|TRBV27|TRBD1|many
TGTGCCAGCAGTACAGGGGTTGGAGAGACCCAGTACTTC
CASSTGVGETQYF
>TRBJ2-2|TRBV7-9|NA|many
TGTGCCAGCAGCGACGGGCCCGGGGAGCTGTTTTTT
CASSDGPGELFF
>TRBJ2-2|TRBV11-2|NA|many
TGTGCCAGCAGCCTAAGGGGACGGGTGTACACCGGGGAGCTGTTTTTT
CASSLRGRVYTGELFF
>TRBJ1-5|TRBV20-1|NA|NA
TGCAGTGCTAGAAATGGGGAGGGAGGTCAGCCCCAGCATTTT
CSARNGEGGQPQHF
>TRBJ2-1|TRBV6-1|NA|few
TGTGCCAGCTTTAAGGGCAATGAGCAGTTCTTC
CASFKGNEQFF
>TRBJ2-1|TRBV6-5|TRBD2|few
TGTGCCAGCAGTTACTCGGTAGCGGGGGGAGGCAATGAGCAGTTCTTC
CASSYSVAGGGNEQFF
>TRBJ1-2|TRBV6-5|TRBD1|few
TGTGCCAGCAGTTACTCGGGGACAGACTATGGCTACACCTTC
CASSYSGTDYGYTF
>TRBJ2-5|TRBV2|NA|NA
TGTGCCAGCAGTGAATTTCTGTTGCAAGAGACCCAGTACTTC
CASSEFLLQETQYF
>TRBJ1-1|TRBV28|NA|few
TGTGCCAGCAGTTTCCGGGGGTCGAACACTGAAGCTTTCTTT
CASSFRGSNTEAFF
>TRBJ2-7|TRBV25-1|TRBD2|NA
TGTGCCAGCAGGGGACTAGCCTACGAGCAGTACTTC
CASRGLAYEQYF
>TRBJ2-3|TRBV7-9|TRBD2|few
TGTGCCAGCAGCTCCCTTAGCGGGGGTACTGAGAATACGCAGTATTTT
CASSSLSGGTENTQYF
>TRBJ2-1|TRBV12-3/TRBV12-4|TRBD2|many
TGTGCCAGCAGTCTGTCCGTGTCTAGCGGGAGGGTCTACAATGAGCAGTTCTTC
CASSLSVSSGRVYNEQFF
>TRBJ2-1|TRBV5-1|TRBD1|few
TGCGCCAGCAGCTTGCGGGACAGGGGGCCATATGAGCAGTTCTTC
CASSLRDRGPYEQFF
>TRBJ2-1|TRBV24-1|NA|NA
TGTGCCACCAGTGATACAGGGTCCCTAAAGTACAATGAGCAGTTCTTC
CATSDTGSLKYNEQFF
>TRBJ2-5|TRBV13|TRBD1|NA
TGTGCCAGCAGCTTGGGACAGTCAGAGACCCAGTACTTC
CASSLGQSETQYF
>TRBJ1-6|TRBV6-5|NA|NA
TGTGCCAGCAGTTACTCAAGGGGTGGGGGATCACCCCTCCACTTT
CASSYSRGGGSPLHF
>TRBJ2-2|TRBV14|NA|NA
TGTGCCAGCAGCCAAGAGATGGCCGGGGAGCTGTTTTTT
CASSQEMAGELFF
>TRBJ2-1|TRBV5-1|NA|many
TGCGCCCCCTCGTCCCCAGGCAGCACCAATGAGCAGTTCTTC
CAPSSPGSTNEQFF
>TRBJ1-4|TRBV20-1|NA|NA
TGCAGTGCAAGAGCGGCAGGGGATAATGAAAAACTGTTTTTT
CSARAAGDNEKLFF
>TRBJ1-4|TRBV12-3/TRBV12-4|NA|few
TGTGCCAGCAGTTTATTACAGGGAGGAACTAATGAAAAACTGTTTTTT
CASSLLQGGTNEKLFF
>TRBJ1-3|TRBV9|NA|few
TGTGCCAGCAGTGGGGCTGGGGGCGTCTCTGGAAACACCATATATTTT
CASSGAGGVSGNTIYF
>TRBJ2-5|TRBV12-3/TRBV12-4|NA|few
TGTGCCAGCAGTTTATCGACAGGCGGGGAGACCCAGTACTTC
CASSLSTGGETQYF
>TRBJ2-7|TRBV13|NA|NA
TGTGCCAGCAGCTTAGTTGGGGGCATATACGAGCAGTACTTC
CASSLVGGIYEQYF
>TRBJ1-2|TRBV20-1|TRBD1|NA
TGCAGTGCTAGGGACAGGGGGCGCCGCGACTATGGCTACACCTTC
CSARDRGRRDYGYTF
>TRBJ1-4|TRBV2|TRBD1|NA
TGTGCCAGCAGAACCCTCCCCGCAGCTGGGACAGACCTCTTCCAGGATGAAAAACTGTTTTTT
CASRTLPAAGTDLFQDEKLFF
>TRBJ2-2|TRBV12-3/TRBV12-4|NA|many
TGTGCCAGCAGTTTCCCGGGCGGGGACCCCTACTCCGGGGAGCTGTTTTTT
CASSFPGGDPYSGELFF
>TRBJ1-5|TRBV7-9|NA|NA
TGTGCCAGCAGCTTAGGAGGGGCCCTCAGTCAGCCCCAGCATTTT
CASSLGGALSQPQHF
>TRBJ1-6|TRBV4-1|TRBD1|NA
TGCGCCAGCAGCCTCGGGACAGGGAGGGGTTCACCCCTCCACTTT
CASSLGTGRGSPLHF
>TRBJ1-5|TRBV4-1|NA|few
TGCGCCAGCAGCCAAGATGCAGGGGAAAGACAGCCCCAGCATTTT
CASSQDAGERQPQHF
>TRBJ1-2|TRBV20-1|TRBD1|few
TGCAGTGCTCGGGACAGGGGGACCTATGGCTACACCTTC
CSARDRGTYGYTF
>TRBJ2-3|TRBV12-3/TRBV12-4|TRBD2|many
TGTGCCAACTTGCCGGGACTAGCGGGACCTACAGATACGCAGTATTTT
CANLPGLAGPTDTQYF
>TRBJ2-1|TRBV29-1|TRBD2|NA
TGCAGCGTTGAAGTGCAGGTCCCCCCAGCGGGAGGGCCGCTGGATGAGCAGTTCTTC
CSVEVQVPPAGGPLDEQFF
>TRBJ1-4|TRBV12-3/TRBV12-4|NA|NA
TGTGCCAGCAGTTCAGAGTTCGAAAAACTGTTTTTT
CASSSEFEKLFF
>TRBJ2-7|TRBV28|TRBD2|NA
TGTGCCAGCAGTCCTCCTGGCGGGAGGACCTACGAGCAGTACTTC
CASSPPGGRTYEQYF
>TRBJ2-7|TRBV20-1|NA|few
TGCAGTGCCGAGTTGGGGACCGAGCAGTACTTC
CSAELGTEQYF
>TRBJ2-2|TRBV7-9|NA|NA
TGTGCCAGCAGCCCGAGGGTTGATTTTCCCAATGCCGGGGAGCTGTTTTTT
CASSPRVDFPNAGELFF
>TRBJ1-2|TRBV4-1|NA|NA
TGCGCCAGCAGCCAAGTAGGAAACTATGGCTACACCTTC
CASSQVGNYGYTF
>TRBJ1-2|TRBV29-1|NA|NA
TGCAGCGTCGGGGCGGGCTACACCTTC
CSVGAGYTF
>TRBJ2-3|TRBV5-1|TRBD2|NA
TGCGCCAGCAGCTTAACCGGGACTAGCGGGCCAGGAACAGATACGCAGTATTTT
CASSLTGTSGPGTDTQYF
>TRBJ2-7|TRBV4-1|TRBD1|few
TGCGCCAGCAGCCAGACCGGACCGGGACAGAACGTCTACGAGCAGTACTTC
CASSQTGPGQNVYEQYF
>TRBJ2-1|TRBV7-8|NA|NA
TGTGCCAGCAGCTTTCAAGCAGGGGGGGTCCAGAACAATGAGCAGTTCTTC
CASSFQAGGVQNNEQFF
>TRBJ2-2|TRBV12-3/TRBV12-4|TRBD1|few
TGTGCCAGCAGCCATGGGACAGGGGGCACCGGGGAGCTGTTTTTT
CASSHGTGGTGELFF